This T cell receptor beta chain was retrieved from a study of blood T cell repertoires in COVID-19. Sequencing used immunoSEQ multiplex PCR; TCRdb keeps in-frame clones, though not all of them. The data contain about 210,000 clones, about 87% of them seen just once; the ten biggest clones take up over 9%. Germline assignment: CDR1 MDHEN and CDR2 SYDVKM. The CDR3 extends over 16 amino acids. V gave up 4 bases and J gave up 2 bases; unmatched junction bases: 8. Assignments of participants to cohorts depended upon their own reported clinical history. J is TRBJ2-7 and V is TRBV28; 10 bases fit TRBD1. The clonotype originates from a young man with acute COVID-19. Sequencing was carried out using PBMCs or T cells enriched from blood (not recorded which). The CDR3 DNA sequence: TGTGCCAGCAGTTCCGGGACAGGGGTGGTCCCCTACGAGCAGTACTTC. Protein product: CASSSGTGVVPYEQYF.